The 11 T cell receptor beta chains listed next were all sequenced from one sample in a study of blood T cell repertoires in COVID-19. Clones were sequenced by immunoSEQ multiplex PCR, and TCRdb holds only the in-frame ones, with some missing. The repertoire consists of 130,000 or so clones, with around 79% occurring once and the leading ten covering 4.5% to 5%. Sequenced sample: peripheral blood. These receptors all come from a woman aged 70-85 years with COVID-19, enrolled during active disease.

The chain is built from TRBV5-4 and TRBJ2-2; D may be TRBD2 (6 bases). With 2 bases removed from V and 3 bases from J, the gap between germline ends came to 14 bases. The CDR3 spans 16 residues. Germline-derived CDR1 and CDR2 are SGHNT and YYREEE (reference sequence). The chain's CDR3 is CASSFELARDTGELFF. Written as DNA, the CDR3 is TGTGCCAGCAGCTTTGAACTAGCCCGGGACACCGGGGAGCTGTTTTTT. The full variable domain, completed using reference TRBV5-4 and TRBJ2-2, is ETGVTQSPTHLIKTRGQQVTLRCSSQSGHNTVSWYQQALGQGPQFIFQYYREEENGRGNFPPRFSGLQFPNYSSELNVNALELDDSALYLCASSFELARDTGELFFGEGSRLTVL.

The CDR3 sequence: CASSSRLAGLYNEQFF. The CDR3 DNA reads as TGTGCCAGCAGCTCTAGACTAGCGGGGCTATACAATGAGCAGTTCTTC. The genes are TRBV5-5 and TRBJ2-1; 11 bases line up with TRBD2. CDR3 length equals 16 residues. From germline, CDR1 is SGHKS and CDR2 YYEKEE (reference sequence). With 3 bases clipped from V and 4 bases from J, the junction kept 6 bases outside the gene matches.

The chain is built from TRBV28 and TRBJ1-2, with 7 bases aligning to TRBD1. The germline V gene has CDR1 MDHEN and CDR2 SYDVKM. CDR3 size: 14 residues. The ends lost 8 bases at V and 0 bases at J; junction bases unmatched: 6. CDR3: CASQRQGSNYGYTF. Here the CDR3 DNA reads TGTGCCAGCCAAAGACAGGGTTCTAACTATGGCTACACCTTC.

The CDR3 reads CASSQENGDRGRTDTQYF. The CDR3, as DNA: TGCGCCAGCAGCCAAGAGAACGGGGATCGTGGGAGGACAGATACGCAGTATTTT. The chain recombines TRBV4-3 with TRBJ2-3, with D perhaps TRBD2 (6 bases). Trimming took off 0 bases at V and 3 bases at J, with 19 bases between the two ends. Germline V gene lookup returns CDR1 LGHNA and CDR2 YSLEER. This CDR3 is 18 amino acids long.

This chain connects TRBV7-9 to TRBJ1-6; D might be TRBD1 (6 bases). This CDR3 is built from 15 residues. Germline CDR1 reads SEHNR; CDR2 reads FQNEAQ (reference sequence). V was trimmed by 7 bases and J by 7 bases, leaving 17 bases between them. CDR3 protein: CASTQRGRENSPLHF. The DNA for the CDR3 is TGTGCCAGCACCCAGCGGGGGCGCGAAAATTCACCCCTCCACTTT. The full variable domain, completed using reference TRBV7-9 and TRBJ1-6, is DTGVSQNPRHKITKRGQNVTFRCDPISEHNRLYWYRQTLGQGPEFLTYFQNEAQLEKSRLLSDRFSAERPKGSFSTLEIQRTEQGDSAMYLCASTQRGRENSPLHFGNGTRLTVT.

The chain is built from TRBV27 and TRBJ1-2, with 9 bases lining up with TRBD1. The ends lost 5 bases at V and 8 bases at J; junction bases unmatched: 18. This CDR3 is 17 amino acids long. Germline V gene data show CDR1 as MNHEY and CDR2 as SMNVEV (reference sequence). This CDR3 reads CASSPRSRDRVLGGYTF. CDR3 nucleotide sequence: TGTGCCAGCAGTCCCCGGTCCCGGGACAGGGTTCTGGGGGGCTACACCTTC.

The V and J genes are TRBV27 and TRBJ2-7; D is unresolved. This CDR3 contains 14 residues. The germline V and J ends were trimmed by 2 bases and 4 bases, with 12 bases remaining between them. Germline values: CDR1 MNHEY, CDR2 SMNVEV (reference sequence). CDR3 bases: TGTGCCAGCAGTTTACTCGGCAGCGAATACGAGCAGTACTTC. Translating it yields CASSLLGSEYEQYF.

The sample holds a few counts of this clone. The V gene is TRBV20-1, the J gene TRBJ1-3; D is unclear. The CDR3 sequence is 11 residues long. The V end was cut by 6 bases, the J end by 1 base, with 4 bases between. Germline V gene lookup returns CDR1 DFQATT and CDR2 SNEGSKA (reference sequence). CDR3 in DNA: TGCAGTGCCATGTCTGGAAACACCATATATTTT. It translates to CSAMSGNTIYF.

The chain links TRBV9 to TRBJ2-7; 8 bases are a match to TRBD1. The CDR3 has 16 amino acids. Germline V lookup: CDR1 SGDLS, CDR2 YYNGEE. After removal of 4 bases from V and 5 bases from J, the junction contained 14 bases not matched to a gene. The CDR3 DNA sequence: TGTGCCAGCAGCCCCCGCCCCGGGACAGGAACCCACGAGCAGTACTTC. Translated, it gives CASSPRPGTGTHEQYF.

This clone was counted between two and nine times. The rearrangement links TRBV30 to TRBJ1-4; possibly TRBD1 for D (5 bases). Germline lookup yields CDR1 GTSNPN and CDR2 SVGIG (reference sequence). V gave up 7 bases and J gave up 8 bases, with 23 bases separating them. The CDR3 contains 15 residues. CDR3 coding DNA: TGTGCCTCGACCGGAGGCGGGGCGGGAGGGGAAAAACTGTTTTTT. Encoded protein: CASTGGGAGGEKLFF. Full variable domain (rest looked up from reference TRBV30 and TRBJ1-4): SQTIHQWPATLVQPVGSPLSLECTVEGTSNPNLYWYRQAAGRGLQLLFYSVGIGQISSEVPQNLSASRPQDRQFILSSKKLLLSDSGFYLCASTGGGAGGEKLFFGSGTQLSVL.

This clone was picked up one time. The V and J genes are TRBV28 and TRBJ1-2; D is perhaps TRBD1 (5 bases). Between the trimmed V and J ends, which lost 6 bases and 9 bases, there was a span of 17 bases. The CDR3 loop spans 13 amino acids. From germline, CDR1 is MDHEN and CDR2 SYDVKM. The CDR3 is CASRGQAIDRYTF. The CDR3 DNA reads TGTGCCAGCAGGGGGCAGGCAATTGATCGCTACACCTTC.